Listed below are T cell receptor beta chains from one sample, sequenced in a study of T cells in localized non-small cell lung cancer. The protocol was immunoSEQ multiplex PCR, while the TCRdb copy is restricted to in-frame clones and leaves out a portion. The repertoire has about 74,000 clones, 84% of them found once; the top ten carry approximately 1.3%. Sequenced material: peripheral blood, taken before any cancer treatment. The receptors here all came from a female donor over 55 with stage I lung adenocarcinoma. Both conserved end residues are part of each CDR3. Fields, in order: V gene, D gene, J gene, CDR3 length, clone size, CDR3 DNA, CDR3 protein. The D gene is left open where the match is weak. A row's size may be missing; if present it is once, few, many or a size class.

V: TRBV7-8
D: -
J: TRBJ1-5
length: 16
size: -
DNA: TGTGCCAGCAGCTTAGGAAACGGACGGGGCAATCAGCCCCAGCATTTT
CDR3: CASSLGNGRGNQPQHF

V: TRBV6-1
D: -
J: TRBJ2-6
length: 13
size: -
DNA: TGTGCCAGCAAACTGGCTGGGGCCAACGTCCTGACTTTC
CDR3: CASKLAGANVLTF

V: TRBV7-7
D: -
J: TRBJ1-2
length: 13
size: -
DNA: TGTGCCAGCTCCTCGGGGGGGCGCGATGGCTACACCTTC
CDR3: CASSSGGRDGYTF

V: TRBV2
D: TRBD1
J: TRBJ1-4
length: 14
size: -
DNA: TGTGCCAGCAGGGCGGGACAGGGGAATGAAAAACTGTTTTTT
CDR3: CASRAGQGNEKLFF

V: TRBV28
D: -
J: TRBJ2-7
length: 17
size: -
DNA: TGTGCCAGCAGTTTATCCCCTAGGGGTTTCCCCGACTACGAGCAGTACTTC
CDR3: CASSLSPRGFPDYEQYF

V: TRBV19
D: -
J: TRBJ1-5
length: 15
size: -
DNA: TGTGCCAGTAGTATAGGCAGAGGTGGTGTCCAGCCCCAGCATTTT
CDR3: CASSIGRGGVQPQHF

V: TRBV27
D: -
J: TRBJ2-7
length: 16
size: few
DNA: TGTGCCAGCAGTTTATCCAAGACAGCATGGTCCTACGAGCAGTACTTC
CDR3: CASSLSKTAWSYEQYF

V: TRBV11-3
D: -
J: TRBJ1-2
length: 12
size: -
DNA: TGTGCCATCAATGTCAGGGGCTATGGCTACACCTTC
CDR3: CAINVRGYGYTF

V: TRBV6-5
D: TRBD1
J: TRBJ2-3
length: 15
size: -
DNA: TGTGCCAGCAGTTACGATAACAGGGGCAGGGATACGCAGTATTTT
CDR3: CASSYDNRGRDTQYF

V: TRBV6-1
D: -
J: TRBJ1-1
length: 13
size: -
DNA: TGTGCCAGCAGTACGGGACTACGCACTGAAGCTTTCTTT
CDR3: CASSTGLRTEAFF

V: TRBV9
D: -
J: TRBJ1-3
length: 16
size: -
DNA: TGTGCCAGCAGCGTAGCGGCCTCCTCCTCTGGAAACACCATATATTTT
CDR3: CASSVAASSSGNTIYF

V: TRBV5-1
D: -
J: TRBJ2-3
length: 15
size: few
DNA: TGCGCCAGCAGCCCCGATATTCGTGGCACAGATACGCAGTATTTT
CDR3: CASSPDIRGTDTQYF

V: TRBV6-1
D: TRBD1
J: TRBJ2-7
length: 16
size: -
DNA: TGTGCCAGCAGTGAAGCAGCGGGACAGGGAAGCTACGAGCAGTACTTC
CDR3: CASSEAAGQGSYEQYF

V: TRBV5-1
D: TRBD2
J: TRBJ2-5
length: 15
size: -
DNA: TGCGCCAGCAGCTTGCTAGCGGGAGAGAGGGAGACCCAGTACTTC
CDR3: CASSLLAGERETQYF

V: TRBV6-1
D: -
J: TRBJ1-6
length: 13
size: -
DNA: TGTGCCAGCAGTGAAGCTTATAATTCACCCCTCCACTTT
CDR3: CASSEAYNSPLHF

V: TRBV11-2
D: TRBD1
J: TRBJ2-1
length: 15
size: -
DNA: TGTGCCAGCAGCTTAATGACAGGGGGGAACAATGAGCAGTTCTTC
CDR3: CASSLMTGGNNEQFF

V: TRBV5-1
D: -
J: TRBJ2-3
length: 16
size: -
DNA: TGCGCCAGCAGCTTGGGATCGGGGTTTGGCACAGATACGCAGTATTTT
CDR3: CASSLGSGFGTDTQYF

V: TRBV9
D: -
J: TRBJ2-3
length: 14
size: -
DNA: TGTGCCAGCAGCTTGGAGTCTGGCACAGATACGCAGTATTTT
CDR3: CASSLESGTDTQYF